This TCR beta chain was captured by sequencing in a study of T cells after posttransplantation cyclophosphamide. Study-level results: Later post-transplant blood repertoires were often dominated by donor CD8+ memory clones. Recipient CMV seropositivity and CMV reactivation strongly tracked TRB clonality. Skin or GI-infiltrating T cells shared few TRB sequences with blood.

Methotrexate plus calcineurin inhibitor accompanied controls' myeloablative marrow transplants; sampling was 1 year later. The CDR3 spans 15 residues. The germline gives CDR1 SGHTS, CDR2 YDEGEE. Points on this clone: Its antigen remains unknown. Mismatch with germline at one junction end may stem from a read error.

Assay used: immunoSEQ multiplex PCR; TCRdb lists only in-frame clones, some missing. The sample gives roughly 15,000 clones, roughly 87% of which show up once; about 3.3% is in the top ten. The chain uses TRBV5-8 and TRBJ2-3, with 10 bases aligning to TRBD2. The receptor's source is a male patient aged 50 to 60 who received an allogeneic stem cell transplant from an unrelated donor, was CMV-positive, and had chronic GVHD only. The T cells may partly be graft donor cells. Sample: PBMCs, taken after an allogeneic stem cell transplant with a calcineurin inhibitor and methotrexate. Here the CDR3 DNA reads TGTGCCAGCAGCTTGGTGCTAGCGGGAGCAGATACGCAATATTTT. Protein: CASSLVLAGADTQYF.